The subject of this entry is one T cell receptor beta chain. It has no known antigen specificity. No clone much larger than this one lies a single base away; base qualities are absent. The source of the sample is a study of shared clonotypes between healthy human individuals (dated by TCRdb to the early 2020s). Turning to the overall study: A couple of women and three men aged 18 to 49 years were included in the cohort. Per donor, three plates each were used for CD4 naive and CD4 memory, two for CD8 naive, and one for CD8 memory. The study deeply sequenced blood TCR repertoires of five healthy adults to estimate repertoire size and the extent of clonotype sharing between individuals. To increase sequencing depth and limit assay-specific biases, TCR repertoire library preparation and sequencing were carried out by different laboratories using diverse techniques. Between about 0.85 and 8.9 billion PBMCs per donor were obtained by leukapheresis.

Study-level results and caveats: Compared with non-shared clonotypes, clonotypes shared by all four sorted-subset donors had higher generation probabilities. The small number of donors limited the genetic and exposure-history diversity represented. Larger estimated clonotype richness was generally found for naive subsets than for memory subsets. When a handful of donors were compared, the shared fraction of clonotypes was about 5% for naive CD4, 3% to 4% for naive CD8, more than 2% for memory CD4, and 0.4% for memory CD8. Even with the large sequencing depth, rarefaction of the sorted-subset datasets indicated that sequencing was incomplete. Pairwise subsampling indicated that sequencing depth was expected to affect the degree of clonotype sharing among donors. Sampling was restricted to blood, and TCR repertoires in tissue are likely to differ from TCR repertoires in blood.

Using the deep immunoSEQ assay, TCR CDR3 regions were amplified from genomic DNA by multiplex PCR. For each cell subset, the extracted genomic DNA was distributed evenly across all wells of several immunoSEQ 96-well plates, and each plate served as one replicate. For sorted subsets, each replicate PCR was loaded with 200 ng genomic DNA, equivalent to about 30,000 T cell genomes. Purified libraries were quantified with a Qubit 3.0 fluorometer, sized on a Bioanalyzer 2100, and re-quantified with the KAPA Library Quantification kit. Every immunoSEQ 96-well plate was sequenced on a dedicated single-read 150-cycle Illumina NextSeq 550 flow cell. The published analysis was carried out like this. Because only junctional sequences without quality scores were contained in the immunoSEQ output, filtering matching that applied to full-length reads could not be performed. Sequences were annotated with PyIR, a Python wrapper for IgBLAST v1.9, using IMGT germline references to assign V/J genes and CDR3. Reads were filtered out if the reads had weak V/J assignments (E-value above 1e-6), no CDR3, stop codons, out-of-frame junctions, or ambiguous translated residues. A V3J clonotype was defined by an identical inferred V gene, J gene, and CDR3 amino acid sequence. Percentage overlap between repertoires was computed as shared unique clonotypes divided by the size of the smaller repertoire. Repertoire richness was assessed with RTK rarefaction, the Chao1 estimator, and Recon v2.1 estimates of unobserved clonotypes. For all TCRbeta clonotypes obtained by the gDNA method from a handful of donors, generation probabilities were computed with OLGA. Not all clones reach the TCRdb copy of this immuneACCESS table, which keeps in-frame sequences only. Checked studies attribute under half of the gap to unresolved V genes and leave the rest unexplained. V and J calls and clone size come straight from that table; D and trimming were deduced from the DNA. This sample gives around 2.5 million clones in total; roughly 93% of them show up just once. Approximately 0.35% of the sample goes to the ten largest clones.

Healthy HIV-negative adults with no recently reported acute infections or vaccinations were included as donors. Every donor was a Caucasian adult living in Nashville, Tennessee, USA. Magnetic negative selection was used to enrich CD4+ T cells, after which naive cells were positively selected on CD45RA and the negative fraction became the memory subset. After blood collection by leukapheresis, PBMCs were isolated using Ficoll-Histopaque density gradient centrifugation and then cryopreserved in the vapor phase of liquid nitrogen. Analytical flow cytometry was used to check the purity and quantity of each magnetically sorted T cell population. Each sorted fraction had its genomic DNA isolated and then quantified by UV absorbance on a Nanodrop 2000c. Based on the germline V gene, the CDR1 and CDR2 sequences are MNHEY and SVGAGI. The junction carries 15 bases between V and J, which are trimmed by 7 bases and 3 bases respectively. Its CDR3 holds 15 amino acids, cysteine through phenylalanine. Only the CDR3 portion is preserved as DNA: 45 bases, with reading frame beginning at the first base.

The sequence is built from TRBV6-5 and TRBJ1-4; no D segment can be confidently identified. This TCR derives from a man aged 18 to 30 in good health. Some clones in this sample may be carry-over from other donors' samples. Material for sequencing was naive CD4+ T cells from PBMCs. The meaning of the sample's cell subset or site label: CD45RA+ positively selected. The nucleotides are TGTGCCAGCACCAAGGGTACTACAGCTAATGAAAAACTGTTTTTT. Its translation is CASTKGTTANEKLFF.